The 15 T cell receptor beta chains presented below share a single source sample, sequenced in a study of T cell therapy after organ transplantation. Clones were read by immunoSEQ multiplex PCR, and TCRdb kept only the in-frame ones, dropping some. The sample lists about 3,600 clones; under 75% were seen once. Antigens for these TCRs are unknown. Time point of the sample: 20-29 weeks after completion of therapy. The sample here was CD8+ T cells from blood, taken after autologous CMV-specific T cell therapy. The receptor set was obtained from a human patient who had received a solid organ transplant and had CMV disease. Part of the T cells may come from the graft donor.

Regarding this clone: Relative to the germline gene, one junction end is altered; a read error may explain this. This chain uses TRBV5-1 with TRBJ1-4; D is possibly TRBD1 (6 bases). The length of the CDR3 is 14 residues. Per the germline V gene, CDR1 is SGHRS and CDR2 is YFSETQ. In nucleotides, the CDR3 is TGCGCCAGCAGCTCCCCGGACAGTCAAACCACGTGGATTTTT. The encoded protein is CASSSPDSQTTWIF.

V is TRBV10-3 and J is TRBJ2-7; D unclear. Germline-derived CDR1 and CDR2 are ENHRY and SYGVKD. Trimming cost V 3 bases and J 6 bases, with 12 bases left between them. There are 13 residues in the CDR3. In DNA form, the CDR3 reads TGTGCCATCAGTGACCCGTCGTGGGGCGAGCAGTACGTC. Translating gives CAISDPSWGEQYV.

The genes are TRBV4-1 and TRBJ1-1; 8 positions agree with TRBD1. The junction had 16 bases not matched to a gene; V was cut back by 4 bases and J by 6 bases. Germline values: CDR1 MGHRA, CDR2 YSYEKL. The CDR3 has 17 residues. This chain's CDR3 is CASSPATGVRVLPEAFF. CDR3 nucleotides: TGCGCCAGCAGCCCCGCGACAGGGGTGAGGGTACTCCCTGAAGCTTTCTTT.

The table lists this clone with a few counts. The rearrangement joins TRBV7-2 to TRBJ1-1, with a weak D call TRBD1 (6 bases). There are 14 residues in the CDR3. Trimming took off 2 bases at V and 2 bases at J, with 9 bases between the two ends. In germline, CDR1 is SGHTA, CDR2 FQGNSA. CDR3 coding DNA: TGTGCCAGCAGCTTACTGGGGGCAAACACTGAAGCTTTCTTT. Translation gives CASSLLGANTEAFF.

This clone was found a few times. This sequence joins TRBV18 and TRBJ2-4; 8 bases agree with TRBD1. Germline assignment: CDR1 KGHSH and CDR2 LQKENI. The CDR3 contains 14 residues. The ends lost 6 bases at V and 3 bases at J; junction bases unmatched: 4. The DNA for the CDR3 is TGTGCCAGCTCCCCGACAGGGGACAAAAACATTCAGTACTTC. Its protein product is CASSPTGDKNIQYF.

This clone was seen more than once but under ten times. For the CDR3, the DNA is TGTGCCAGCAGTTACTCGGGGGAATCGGATACGCAGTATTTT. This sequence encodes CASSYSGESDTQYF. The gene calls are TRBV6-6 and TRBJ2-3; D could derive from TRBD1 or TRBD2 (5 bases each). Between the trimmed V and J ends, which lost 0 bases and 6 bases, there was a span of 10 bases. Germline values: CDR1 MNHNY, CDR2 SVGAGI (reference sequence). The CDR3 has 14 residues.

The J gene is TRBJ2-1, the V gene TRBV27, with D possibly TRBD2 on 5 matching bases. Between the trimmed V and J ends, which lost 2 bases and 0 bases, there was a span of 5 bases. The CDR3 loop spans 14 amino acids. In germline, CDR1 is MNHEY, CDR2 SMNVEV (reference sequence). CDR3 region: CASSLSGSYNEQFF. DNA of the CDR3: TGTGCCAGCAGTTTAAGCGGCTCCTACAATGAGCAGTTCTTC.

Here the CDR3 reads CASREMKDSYEQYV. The CDR3 nucleotides read TGTGCCAGCAGGGAAATGAAGGACTCCTACGAGCAGTACGTC. The V gene is TRBV5-5, the J gene TRBJ2-7; no definite D call. V was cut by 5 bases and J by 0 bases, with 12 bases left in between. From germline, CDR1 is SGHKS and CDR2 YYEKEE (reference sequence). The CDR3 is 14 amino acids.

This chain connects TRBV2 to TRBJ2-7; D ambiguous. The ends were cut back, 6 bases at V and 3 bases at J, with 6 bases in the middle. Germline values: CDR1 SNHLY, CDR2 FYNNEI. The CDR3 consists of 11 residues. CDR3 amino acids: CASSFGYEQYV. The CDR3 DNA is TGTGCCAGCAGCTTCGGCTACGAGCAGTACGTC.

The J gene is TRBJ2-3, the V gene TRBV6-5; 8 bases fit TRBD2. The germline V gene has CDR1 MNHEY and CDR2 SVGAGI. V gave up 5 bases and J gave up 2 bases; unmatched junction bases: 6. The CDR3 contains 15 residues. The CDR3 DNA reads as TGTGCCAGCAGTGCCGGGACTAGGGACACAGATACGCAGTATTTT. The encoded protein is CASSAGTRDTDTQYF.

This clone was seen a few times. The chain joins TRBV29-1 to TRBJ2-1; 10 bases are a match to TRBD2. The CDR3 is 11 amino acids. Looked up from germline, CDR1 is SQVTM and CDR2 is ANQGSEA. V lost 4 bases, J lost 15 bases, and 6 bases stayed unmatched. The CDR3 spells CSVGELAGGFF. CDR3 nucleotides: TGCAGCGTTGGAGAGTTAGCGGGAGGGTTCTTC.

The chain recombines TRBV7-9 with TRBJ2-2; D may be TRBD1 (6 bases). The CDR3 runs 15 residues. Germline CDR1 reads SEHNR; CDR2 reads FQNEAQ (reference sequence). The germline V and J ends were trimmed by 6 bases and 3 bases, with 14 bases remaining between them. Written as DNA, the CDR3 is TGTGCCAGCAGGTTTGGACAGCGTTACACCGGGGAGCTGTTTTTT. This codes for CASRFGQRYTGELFF.

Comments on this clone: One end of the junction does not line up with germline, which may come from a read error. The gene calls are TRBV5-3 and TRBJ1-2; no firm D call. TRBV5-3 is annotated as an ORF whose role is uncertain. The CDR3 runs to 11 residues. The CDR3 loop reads CASSLYSGYTF. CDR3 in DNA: TGTGCCAGCAGCTTATACAGTGGCTACACCTTC.

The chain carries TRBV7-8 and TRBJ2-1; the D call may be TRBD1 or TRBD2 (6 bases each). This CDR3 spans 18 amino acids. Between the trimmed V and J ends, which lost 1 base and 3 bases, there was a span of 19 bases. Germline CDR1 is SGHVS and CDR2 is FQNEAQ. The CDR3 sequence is CASSLEGGMTSGYNEQFF. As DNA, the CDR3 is TGTGCCAGCAGCTTAGAAGGGGGAATGACTAGTGGCTACAATGAGCAGTTCTTC.

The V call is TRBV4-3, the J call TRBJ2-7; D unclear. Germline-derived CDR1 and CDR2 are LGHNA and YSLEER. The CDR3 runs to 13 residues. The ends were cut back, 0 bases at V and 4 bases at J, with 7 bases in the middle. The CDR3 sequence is CASSQDRQYEQYF. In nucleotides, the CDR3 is TGCGCCAGCAGCCAAGATCGGCAGTACGAGCAGTACTTC.